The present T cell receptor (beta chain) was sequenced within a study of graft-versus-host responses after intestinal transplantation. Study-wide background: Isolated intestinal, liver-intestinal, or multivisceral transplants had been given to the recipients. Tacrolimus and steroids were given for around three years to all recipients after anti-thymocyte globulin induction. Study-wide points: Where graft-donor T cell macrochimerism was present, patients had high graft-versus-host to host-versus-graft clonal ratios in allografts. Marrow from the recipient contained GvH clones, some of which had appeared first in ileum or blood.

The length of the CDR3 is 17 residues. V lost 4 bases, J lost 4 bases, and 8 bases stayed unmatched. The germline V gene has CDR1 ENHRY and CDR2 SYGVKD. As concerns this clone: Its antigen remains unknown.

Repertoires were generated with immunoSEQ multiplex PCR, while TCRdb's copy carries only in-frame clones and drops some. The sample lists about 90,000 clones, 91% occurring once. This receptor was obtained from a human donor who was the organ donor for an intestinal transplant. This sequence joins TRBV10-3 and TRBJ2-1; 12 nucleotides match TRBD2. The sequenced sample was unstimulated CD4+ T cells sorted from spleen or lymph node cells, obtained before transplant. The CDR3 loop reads CAISASGTSGSYNEQFF. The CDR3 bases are TGTGCCATCAGTGCCTCCGGGACTAGCGGGTCATACAATGAGCAGTTCTTC.